The rows below give T cell receptor beta chains drawn from one sample of a study of technical replicates of blood from a handful of donors. Assay used: immunoSEQ multiplex PCR; TCRdb lists only in-frame clones, some missing. The repertoire has about 82,000 clones, around 94% of them found once; the top ten carry 0.39%. Sequencing was carried out using T cells isolated from PBMCs. The receptors derive from a human donor in good health. Both conserved end residues are part of each CDR3. A D gene is named only where the DNA matches it firmly. Size values are once, few and many counts, or a class for expanded clones, and some rows have none.

d_gene	j_gene	abundance	v_gene	CDR3nt	CDR3aa
-	TRBJ2-1	once	TRBV7-8	TGTGCCAGCAGCTTACCGGGACACTTAAACAATGAGCAGTTCTTC	CASSLPGHLNNEQFF
TRBD2	TRBJ2-3	once	TRBV7-6	TGTGCCAGCAGCCGAGCGGGAAGCACAGATACGCAGTATTTT	CASSRAGSTDTQYF
-	TRBJ1-1	-	TRBV27	TGTGCCAGCAGTTGGACAGACTCGAACACTGAAGCTTTCTTT	CASSWTDSNTEAFF
TRBD2	TRBJ2-7	-	TRBV2	TGTGCCATTTTATCCAGCGGGACTTTTTACGAGCAGTACTTC	CAILSSGTFYEQYF
-	TRBJ2-7	-	TRBV4-3	TGCGCCAGCAGCCAGGTGTTAGCGGCCTCCTACGAGCAGTACTTC	CASSQVLAASYEQYF
TRBD1	TRBJ2-7	-	TRBV13	TGTGCCAGCAGCATAATCCCCGGGACAGGGGGGGACGAGCAGTACTTC	CASSIIPGTGGDEQYF
-	TRBJ2-5	-	TRBV11-3	TGTGCCAGCAGCTTAGGAGGCGAGTACCAAGAGACCCAGTACTTC	CASSLGGEYQETQYF
-	TRBJ1-5	-	TRBV5-6	TGTGCCAGCAGCTTGGGGGAGCTTAATCAGCCCCAGCATTTT	CASSLGELNQPQHF
TRBD2	TRBJ2-7	once	TRBV7-2	TGTGCCAGCAGTTGGGGGGGGGACGAGCAGTACTTC	CASSWGGDEQYF
TRBD1	TRBJ1-5	-	TRBV6-5	TGTGCCAGCAGTTACTCTGACAGGGGATACAATCAGCCCCAGCATTTT	CASSYSDRGYNQPQHF
-	TRBJ2-5	-	TRBV2	TGTGCCAGCAGTGAAGGCGATTCGGGAGAGGAGACCCAGTACTTC	CASSEGDSGEETQYF
-	TRBJ2-1	once	TRBV6-6	TGTGCCAGCAGTTATAGTCATGAGCAGTTCTTC	CASSYSHEQFF
TRBD1	TRBJ2-2	-	TRBV11-2	TGTGCCAGCAGCCCCGGGACAGTAAAGAACACCGGGGAGCTGTTTTTT	CASSPGTVKNTGELFF
-	TRBJ2-1	-	TRBV4-1	TGCGCCAGCAGCCAAGTTCGAGGAGATGAGCAGTTCTTC	CASSQVRGDEQFF
-	TRBJ1-1	-	TRBV7-2	TGTGCCAGCAGCTTAGGGTTCCGGGACACTGAAGCTTTCTTT	CASSLGFRDTEAFF
TRBD2	TRBJ2-1	-	TRBV10-3	TGTGCCATCAGCACACTAGCGGGAGGTAATGAGCAGTTCTTC	CAISTLAGGNEQFF
TRBD1	TRBJ2-7	-	TRBV4-2	TGTGCCAGCAGCCAAGGTAGGGGGCCGGCCTACTACGAGCAGTACTTC	CASSQGRGPAYYEQYF
TRBD1	TRBJ1-4	-	TRBV19	TGTGCCAGTAGTACCCGGGACAGTAATGAAAAACTGTTTTTT	CASSTRDSNEKLFF
-	TRBJ1-5	-	TRBV6-1	TGTGCCAGCAGTGGAGAAGGAGGGATTGATCAGCCCCAGCATTTT	CASSGEGGIDQPQHF
-	TRBJ1-1	-	TRBV10-2	TGCGCCAGCAGTGAGGCTATTAGAGTGAACACTGAAGCTTTCTTT	CASSEAIRVNTEAFF
-	TRBJ1-4	-	TRBV29-1	TGCAGCGTTGGGACCCCGGGAGTTGAAAAACTGTTTTTT	CSVGTPGVEKLFF
-	TRBJ1-1	-	TRBV14	TGTGCCAGCAGCCACCGGAAGGGGCAGGGTTGGACTGAAGCTTTCTTT	CASSHRKGQGWTEAFF
-	TRBJ1-1	-	TRBV30	TGTGCCTGGGAAGGTGGGCAGAACACTGAAGCTTTCTTT	CAWEGGQNTEAFF
-	TRBJ1-5	few	TRBV28	TGTGCCAGCAACGAGGGCTTGGGAGATCAGCCCCAGCATTTT	CASNEGLGDQPQHF
-	TRBJ1-1	-	TRBV4-1	TGCGCCAGCAGCCACCGGGGGGCGAACACTGAAGCTTTCTTT	CASSHRGANTEAFF
-	TRBJ1-5	-	TRBV27	TGTGCCAGCAGTTTACGGTCCAATCAGCCCCAGCATTTT	CASSLRSNQPQHF
-	TRBJ2-3	-	TRBV25-1	TGTGCCAGCAGTGAACACGGCAGACTCACAGATACGCAGTATTTT	CASSEHGRLTDTQYF
-	TRBJ2-1	-	TRBV11-2	TGTGCCAGCAGCTTATGGCAGGACAACAATGAGCAGTTCTTC	CASSLWQDNNEQFF
TRBD2	TRBJ2-6	once	TRBV11-3	TGTGCCAGCAGCTTTACTAGCGGGAGGTCTGGGGCCAACGTCCTGACTTTC	CASSFTSGRSGANVLTF
-	TRBJ1-2	once	TRBV5-4	TGTGCCAGCAGCTTGGAGCAGGGTATCTATGGCTACACCTTC	CASSLEQGIYGYTF
TRBD1	TRBJ2-7	once	TRBV18	TGTGCCAGCTCGTCCTCCGAGACAGGGATCGACGAGCAGTACTTC	CASSSSETGIDEQYF
-	TRBJ2-1	-	TRBV11-3	TGTGCCAGCAGCCCCTGGACAGAAGACAATGAGCAGTTCTTC	CASSPWTEDNEQFF
-	TRBJ1-2	-	TRBV9	TGTGCCAGCAGCGGGCTGGACACCCACTATGGCTACACCTTC	CASSGLDTHYGYTF
TRBD2	TRBJ2-3	-	TRBV13	TGTGCCAGCAGCCCGCGAGTAGCGGGACCAGATACGCAGTATTTT	CASSPRVAGPDTQYF
-	TRBJ1-1	-	TRBV7-9	TGTGCCAGCAGCTTAGCGGGGACTCTCACTGAAGCTTTCTTT	CASSLAGTLTEAFF
TRBD1	TRBJ2-3	-	TRBV30	TGTGCCTGGAGTCCGGGACAGGGGATAACAGATACGCAGTATTTT	CAWSPGQGITDTQYF
-	TRBJ2-7	-	TRBV6-1	TGTGCCAGCATTAGAGGGGGCTACGAGCAGTACTTC	CASIRGGYEQYF
TRBD1	TRBJ1-2	-	TRBV7-2	TGTGCCAGCACGGATAGGACAGGGGGTTCTGGCTACACCTTC	CASTDRTGGSGYTF
-	TRBJ1-2	-	TRBV25-1	TGTGCCAGCAGTGGAAGGGGAGGGGGAGGCTACACCTTC	CASSGRGGGGYTF
-	TRBJ2-2	-	TRBV5-1	TGCGCCAGCAGCTCGACAGGAGCCACCAACACCGGGGAGCTGTTTTTT	CASSSTGATNTGELFF